This T cell receptor (beta chain) derives from a study of blood T cell repertoires in COVID-19. With 6 bases clipped from V and 3 bases from J, the junction kept 20 bases outside the gene matches. The CDR3 length is 20 residues. Germline lookup yields CDR1 MNHEY and CDR2 SVGEGT. TCRdb's table, derived via immunoSEQ multiplex PCR, lists solely in-frame clones and lacks some. The table records roughly 230,000 clones, around 90% of them present only once. This rearrangement joins TRBV6-2 or TRBV6-3 to TRBJ2-1, with 10 bases lining up with TRBD2. Source material: peripheral blood. The sequence was collected from a woman aged 60-75 years with COVID-19, enrolled during active disease. The CDR3 bases are TGTGCCAGCAGCCTTATCATCGACCCCAGTAGCGGGGGGTACTACAATGAGCAGTTCTTC. As protein: CASSLIIDPSSGGYYNEQFF.